These 15 T cell receptor beta chains were all obtained from the same sample, sequenced in a study of T cell responses to AZD1222 COVID-19 vaccine. Measured with immunoSEQ multiplex PCR; TCRdb has only the in-frame clones, and not every one. The profile covers about 160,000 clones, with 90% appearing a single time and roughly 1.6% taken by the ten largest. Here the sequenced sample was peripheral blood, taken on day 0 of AZD1222 vaccination. These TCRs come from an adult in good health.

The chain joins TRBV6-5 to TRBJ1-2; D is ambiguous. CDR1 and CDR2 from the germline V gene are MNHEY and SVGAGI. The length of the CDR3 is 14 residues. The V gene lost 7 bases and the J gene lost 4 bases, with 16 bases spanning the gap. CDR3 DNA sequence: TGTGCCAGCAAAAAGGTGGGGAGAACCTATGGCTACACCTTC. This gives the protein CASKKVGRTYGYTF.

This chain links TRBV5-1 with TRBJ1-1; 7 bases align to TRBD1. V gave up 5 bases and J gave up 10 bases; unmatched junction bases: 20. The CDR3 is 16 residues long. From germline, CDR1 is SGHRS and CDR2 YFSETQ. DNA of the CDR3: TGCGCCAGCAGAAAACTCACAGGGGCGGATGATGGATCAGCTTTCTTT. Protein sequence: CASRKLTGADDGSAFF.

The rearrangement uses TRBV4-3 and TRBJ1-4; 9 positions agree with TRBD1. CDR3 size: 15 residues. V gave up 3 bases and J gave up 7 bases; unmatched junction bases: 6. Germline loops: CDR1 LGHNA, CDR2 YSLEER. The DNA for the CDR3 is TGCGCCAGCAGCCAGTGGACAGGGGAGAGTGAAAAACTGTTTTTT. The encoded protein is CASSQWTGESEKLFF.

V gene TRBV5-8 combines with J gene TRBJ1-1, with D perhaps matching TRBD1 (5 bases). This CDR3 region has 17 residues. Trimming cost V 3 bases and J 0 bases, with 18 bases left between them. Per germline, CDR1 SGHTS and CDR2 YDEGEE. CDR3 bases: TGTGCCAGCAGCTGGGGGGTGGGTCGGACTCTGAACACTGAAGCTTTCTTT. It translates to CASSWGVGRTLNTEAFF. Variable domain in full (rest from reference TRBV5-8 and TRBJ1-1): EAGVTQSPTHLIKTRGQQATLRCSPISGHTSVYWYQQALGLGLQFLLWYDEGEERNRGNFPPRFSGRQFPNYSSELNVNALELEDSALYLCASSWGVGRTLNTEAFFGQGTRLTVV.

The chain joins TRBV5-1 to TRBJ2-5; D may be TRBD1 or TRBD2 (5 bases each). V was shortened by 0 bases and J by 2 bases, with 14 bases between the two germline ends. Germline V CDR1 and CDR2: SGHRS, YFSETQ. The length of the CDR3 is 16 residues. CDR3 sequence: CASSLVRGRKQETQYF. The CDR3 DNA reads as TGCGCCAGCAGCTTGGTACGGGGACGGAAACAAGAGACCCAGTACTTC.

This clone was detected once. The chain carries TRBV5-1 and TRBJ1-2, with unresolved D. The CDR3 runs 14 residues. Trimming took off 1 base at V and 4 bases at J, with 11 bases between the two ends. Germline V gene lookup returns CDR1 SGHRS and CDR2 YFSETQ. The CDR3 loop is CASSLSQSGYGYTF. The CDR3 nucleotides are TGCGCCAGCAGCTTGTCTCAGTCTGGCTATGGCTACACCTTC.

The rearrangement links TRBV18 to TRBJ2-3; D not certain. Germline CDR1 KGHSH, CDR2 LQKENI. The CDR3 totals 14 residues. V was shortened by 5 bases and J by 1 base, with 10 bases between the two germline ends. CDR3: CASSTWQGTDTQYF. The CDR3 DNA is TGTGCCAGCTCAACATGGCAGGGCACAGATACGCAGTATTTT.

This clone was found once. The genes are TRBV7-8 and TRBJ2-5; TRBD1 is a possible D gene (6 bases). Germline V gives CDR1 SGHVS, CDR2 FQNEAQ. Trimming left V 4 bases short and J 5 bases short, with 17 bases between. CDR3 length equals 15 residues. The CDR3 DNA follows: TGTGCCAGCAGCTACCGGCAGGGTAGGGGGGAGACCCAGTACTTC. The encoded protein is CASSYRQGRGETQYF.

This rearrangement joins TRBV7-3 to TRBJ2-3, with D hard to call. This CDR3 is 15 amino acids long. V was clipped by 2 bases and J by 3 bases, with 12 bases between them. Germline V gene lookup returns CDR1 SGHTA and CDR2 FQGTGA. The CDR3 DNA reads TGTGCCAGCAGCTTATTAATCTCGCGAACAGATACGCAGTATTTT. It codes for CASSLLISRTDTQYF.

The V and J genes are TRBV7-2 and TRBJ2-7; possibly TRBD1 for D (5 bases). The V end lost 4 bases, the J end lost 1 base, and 11 bases lay between the germline ends. Germline V gene data show CDR1 as SGHTA and CDR2 as FQGNSA. This CDR3 has 14 amino acids. DNA of the CDR3: TGTGCCAGCAGCTCCCCGACAGTTTCCTACGAGCAGTACTTC. The encoded protein is CASSSPTVSYEQYF.

This clone has only one observation. This chain links TRBV28 with TRBJ2-3; D is unclear. V lost 2 bases to trimming and J lost 10 bases, with 10 bases between them. The germline CDR1 and CDR2 sequences are MDHEN and SYDVKM. The CDR3 is 12 residues long. CDR3 coding DNA: TGTGCCAGCAGTTTAACGGTGGGGTCGCAGTATTTT. Encoded protein: CASSLTVGSQYF.

The chain joins TRBV28 to TRBJ1-2; D perhaps matches TRBD1 (5 bases). V lost 3 bases, J lost 5 bases, and 10 bases lay in between. The CDR3 is 13 residues long. Germline CDR1 MDHEN, CDR2 SYDVKM. DNA for the CDR3: TGTGCCAGCAGTTTGAAGGCAGGGTATGGCTACACCTTC. This translates into CASSLKAGYGYTF.

This chain connects TRBV28 to TRBJ1-4; TRBD1 is a possible D gene (5 bases). Deletions cut 4 bases from V and 6 bases from J, with 18 bases between. CDR3 length equals 16 residues. CDR1 is MDHEN and CDR2 is SYDVKM in the germline V gene. The DNA for the CDR3 is TGTGCCAGCAGTTCCCGGACAAGTCTAGGGTATGAAAAACTGTTTTTT. This gives the protein CASSSRTSLGYEKLFF.

The chain joins TRBV25-1 to TRBJ1-2; 11 bases match TRBD1. This CDR3 spans 16 amino acids. V shed 0 bases, J shed 4 bases, and the junction held 4 bases outside the gene matches. Per the germline V gene, CDR1 is MGHDK and CDR2 is SYGVNS. The CDR3 DNA reads as TGTGCCAGCAGTGAATATCGTGGACAGGGGGCCTATGGCTACACCTTC. Translating it yields CASSEYRGQGAYGYTF.

The genes are TRBV27 and TRBJ1-6; D call uncertain. CDR1 and CDR2 from the germline V gene are MNHEY and SMNVEV (reference sequence). The CDR3 contains 14 residues. The V gene lost 7 bases and the J gene lost 9 bases, with 16 bases spanning the gap. CDR3 bases: TGTGCCAGCACCCCGACCTTGGGCGGTTCACCCCTCCACTTT. Its protein is CASTPTLGGSPLHF.